This entry concerns a single T cell receptor beta chain. Its target is unknown. This sample is part of a study of cytomegalovirus exposure and HLA in healthy donors. At the level of the study: Of roughly 400 genotyped donors, about 81% grouped in the Caucasian-associated ancestry cluster. Study-level findings and limits: Segments of the TCR beta V type were, in most cases, productive about 87% or about 30% of the time in an earlier analysis. An observed cluster of highly shared sequence variants was recorded as a likely sequencing artifact.

Use of 60 Vbeta and 13 Jbeta primers characterized the PCR. Measured with immunoSEQ multiplex PCR; TCRdb has only the in-frame clones, and not every one. The sample includes around 140,000 clones, more than 75% of them seen just once. The sequence was obtained from a woman in her forties or fifties in good health and CMV-seropositive. Sequenced: PBMCs.

CDR3 region: CSVGRERGEQFF. The DNA of the CDR3 is TGCAGCGTTGGTCGGGAGCGGGGAGAGCAGTTCTTC. This sequence joins TRBV29-1 and TRBJ2-1, with 7 bases matching TRBD2. With V trimmed by 4 bases and J by 10 bases, 7 bases remained unmatched. CDR3 length equals 12 residues. CDR1 is SQVTM and CDR2 is ANQGSEA in the germline V gene.